This entry features one T cell receptor (beta chain) sequence. Its antigen is as yet unknown. This sample is part of a study of cytomegalovirus exposure and HLA in healthy donors. Whole-study results and caveats: Most TCR sequences were seen very rarely across donors, but some public TCRs occurred in many. Links to common viral pathogens appeared, in a later analysis, for several of the most significant clusters.

Vbeta (60) and Jbeta (13) primers were used in the PCR. The method was immunoSEQ multiplex PCR; TCRdb's version includes in-frame clones alone and lacks a portion of them. The table has around 61,000 clones, just under 85% seen once. Sequenced input: PBMCs. The receptor was isolated from a man aged 40-50 years in good health and CMV-seronegative.

The DNA of the CDR3 is TGTGCCAGCTCACCACAGACAGGGCGAAACACTGAAGCTTTCTTT. Its protein is CASSPQTGRNTEAFF. The chain carries TRBV18 and TRBJ1-1; 7 bases match TRBD1. The trim removed 1 base at V and 2 bases at J, leaving 4 bases unmatched. There are 15 residues in the CDR3. Germline V gene lookup returns CDR1 KGHSH and CDR2 LQKENI.